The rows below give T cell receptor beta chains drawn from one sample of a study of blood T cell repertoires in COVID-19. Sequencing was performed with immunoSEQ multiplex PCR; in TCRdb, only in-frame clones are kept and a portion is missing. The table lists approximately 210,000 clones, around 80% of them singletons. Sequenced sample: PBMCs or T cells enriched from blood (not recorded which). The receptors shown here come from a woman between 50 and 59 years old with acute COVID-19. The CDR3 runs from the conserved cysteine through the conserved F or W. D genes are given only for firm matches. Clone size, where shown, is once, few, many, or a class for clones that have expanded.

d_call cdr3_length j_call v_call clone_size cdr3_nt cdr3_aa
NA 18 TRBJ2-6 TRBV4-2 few TGTGCCAGCAGCCAAGGAAGGGACTTTTCTAGTGGGGCCAACGTCCTGACTTTC CASSQGRDFSSGANVLTF
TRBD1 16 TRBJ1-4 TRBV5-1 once TGCGCCAGCAGCCTCGGGACAGGGGGCATCCCTGAAAAACTGTTTTTT CASSLGTGGIPEKLFF
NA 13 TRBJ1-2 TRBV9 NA TGTGCCAGCAGCCTAGCATCTAAGGGGGGCTACACCTTC CASSLASKGGYTF
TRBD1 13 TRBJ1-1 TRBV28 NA TGTGCCAGCAGTCAGCCGGACAGGGGGGAAGCTTTCTTT CASSQPDRGEAFF
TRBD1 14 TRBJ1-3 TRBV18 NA TGTGCCAGCTCGCTGGACAGGGTCGGAAACACCATATATTTT CASSLDRVGNTIYF
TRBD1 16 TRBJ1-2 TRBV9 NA TGTGCCAGCAGCCCCGGGGGGGACAGGGTCGCCTATGGCTACACCTTC CASSPGGDRVAYGYTF
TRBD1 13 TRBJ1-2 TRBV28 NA TGTGCCAGCAGTCTGCGGGACAGGGATGGCTACACCTTC CASSLRDRDGYTF
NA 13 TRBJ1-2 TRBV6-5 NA TGTGCCAGCAGTTCGGAGGGGTTCTATGGCTACACCTTC CASSSEGFYGYTF
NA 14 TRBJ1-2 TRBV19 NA TGTGCCAGTGCGGTACAGGATACTAACTATGGCTACACCTTC CASAVQDTNYGYTF
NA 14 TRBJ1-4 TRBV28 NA TGTGCCAGTTTTCAGGGGTCCTTTAATGAAAAACTGTTTTTT CASFQGSFNEKLFF
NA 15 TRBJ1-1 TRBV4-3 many TGCGCCAGCAGCCCAGGGGCAGGGGCGGTCACTGAAGCTTTCTTT CASSPGAGAVTEAFF
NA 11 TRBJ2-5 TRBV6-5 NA TGTGCCAGCAGTACCACTAGGACGACCTACTTC CASSTTRTTYF
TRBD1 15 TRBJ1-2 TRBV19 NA TGTGCCAGTAGTATTCCAGGGGGCGGACGCTATGGCTACACCTTC CASSIPGGGRYGYTF
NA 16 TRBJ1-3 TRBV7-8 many TGTGCCAGCAGCTTGGAAGGACTCAACTCTGGAAACACCATATATTTT CASSLEGLNSGNTIYF
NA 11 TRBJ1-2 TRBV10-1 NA TGCGCCAGCGGCGGGACCTATGGCTACACCTTC CASGGTYGYTF
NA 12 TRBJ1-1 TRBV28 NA TGTGCCGTACTCCGGGTGGGCACTGAAGCTTTCTTT CAVLRVGTEAFF
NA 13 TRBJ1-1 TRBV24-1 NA TGTGCCACCAGTGGGGCACATTACACTGAAGCTTTCTTT CATSGAHYTEAFF
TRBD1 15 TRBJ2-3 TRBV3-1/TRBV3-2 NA TGTGCCAGCAGCCAAGGGGACAGGGCGAGGGATACGCAGTATTTT CASSQGDRARDTQYF
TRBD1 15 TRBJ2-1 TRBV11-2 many TGTGCCAGCAGCAGGCGGACAGGGCATGAAAATGAGCAGTTCTTC CASSRRTGHENEQFF
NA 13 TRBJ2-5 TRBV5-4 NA TGTGCCAGCAGCTGGGAGAGCCAAGAGACCCAGTACTTC CASSWESQETQYF
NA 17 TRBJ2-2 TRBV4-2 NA TGTGCCAGCAGCCAAGATCTTTGGCGGGGTTACACCGGGGAGCTGTTTTTT CASSQDLWRGYTGELFF
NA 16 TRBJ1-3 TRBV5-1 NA TGCGCCAGCAGCTTGAGTGGCACAGGGTACGGAAACACCATATATTTT CASSLSGTGYGNTIYF
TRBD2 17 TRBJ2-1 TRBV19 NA TGTGCCAGTAGTCCCGGGACTAGCGGGGGCCCCGACAATGAGCAGTTCTTC CASSPGTSGGPDNEQFF
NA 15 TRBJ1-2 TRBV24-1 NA TGTGCCACCAGTAGTCACAGGGCAAGGGACTATGGCTACACCTTC CATSSHRARDYGYTF
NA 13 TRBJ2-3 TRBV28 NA TGTGCCAGCAGTTCCCAAAGCACAGATACGCAGTATTTT CASSSQSTDTQYF
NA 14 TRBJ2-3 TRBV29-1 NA TGCAGCGTTGAGTTGGGGGACTCCACAGATACGCAGTATTTT CSVELGDSTDTQYF
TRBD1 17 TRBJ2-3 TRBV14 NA TGTGCCAGCAGCCAAGTCCGGGTGGGGACAGGCACAGATACGCAGTATTTT CASSQVRVGTGTDTQYF
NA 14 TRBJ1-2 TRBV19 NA TGTGCCAGTAGCCCGATCGGGGGAACCTATGGCTACACCTTC CASSPIGGTYGYTF
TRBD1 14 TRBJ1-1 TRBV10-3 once TGTGCCATCAGGCCGACAGGGTGGGAGACTGAAGCTTTCTTT CAIRPTGWETEAFF
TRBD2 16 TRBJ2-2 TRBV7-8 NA TGTGCCAGCAGCCGTGCAGCGGGGACCTTTAACGGGGAGCTGTTTTTT CASSRAAGTFNGELFF
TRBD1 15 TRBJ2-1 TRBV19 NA TGTGCCAGTAGAATCACCGGGACAGCCCTGAGTGAGCAGTTCTTC CASRITGTALSEQFF
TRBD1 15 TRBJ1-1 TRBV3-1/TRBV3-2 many TGTGCCAGCAGCCAAGATTTACAGGGGGTCACTGAAGCTTTCTTT CASSQDLQGVTEAFF
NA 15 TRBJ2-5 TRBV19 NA TGTGCCAGTAGTATTGGAGTGTCAGTCCAAGAGACCCAGTACTTC CASSIGVSVQETQYF
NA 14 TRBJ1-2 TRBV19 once TGTGCCAGTAGCAACCCTGGAGAGTCCTATGGCTACACCTTC CASSNPGESYGYTF
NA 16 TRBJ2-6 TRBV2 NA TGTGCCAGCAGTGAAGGGACACCGGCTGGGGCCAACGTCCTGACTTTC CASSEGTPAGANVLTF
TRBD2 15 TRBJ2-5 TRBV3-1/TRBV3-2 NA TGTGCCAGCAGCCTCCAGCGGGGGGAACAAGAGACCCAGTACTTC CASSLQRGEQETQYF
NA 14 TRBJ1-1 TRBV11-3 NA TGTGCCAGCAGCTTTTCGGCAGGGGACACTGAAGCTTTCTTT CASSFSAGDTEAFF
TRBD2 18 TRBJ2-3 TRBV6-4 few TGTGCCAGCAGTGAGGGACGTACTAGCGGGGACCTCACAGATACGCAGTATTTT CASSEGRTSGDLTDTQYF
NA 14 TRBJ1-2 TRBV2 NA TGTGCCAGCAGTGATAATGGGGGGAAGGATGGCTACACCTTC CASSDNGGKDGYTF
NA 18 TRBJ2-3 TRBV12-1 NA TGTGCCAGCAGCGTCCGGCCACAGGGGTTTTTGGGTACAGATACGCAGTATTTT CASSVRPQGFLGTDTQYF
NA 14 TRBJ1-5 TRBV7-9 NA TGTGCCAGCAGCTTAGACGGGTTCAATCAGCCCCAGCATTTT CASSLDGFNQPQHF